The 28 T cell receptor beta chains reported below all come from one sample, sequenced in a study of blood T cell repertoires in COVID-19. Method: immunoSEQ multiplex PCR; TCRdb's copy keeps in-frame clones and lacks some. Counted here are 100,000 to 150,000 clones, around 81% occurring once; the ten biggest clones make up over 7.5%. The sample comprised peripheral blood. The receptors were gathered from a woman aged 60-70 years with active or convalescent COVID-19.

The J gene is TRBJ2-7, the V gene TRBV28; TRBD2 is a possible D gene (5 bases). Germline CDR1 and CDR2: MDHEN and SYDVKM. There are 14 residues in the CDR3. V was pared by 2 bases and J by 4 bases, with 12 bases between. In DNA, the CDR3 is TGTGCCAGCAGTTTAGGGCTAGCCCTGTACGAGCAGTACTTC. This sequence encodes CASSLGLALYEQYF.

The gene calls are TRBV2 and TRBJ1-4; D is possibly TRBD1 (6 bases). The CDR3 covers 15 residues. Trimming took 6 bases from V and 6 from J, leaving 17 bases between them. Germline V gives CDR1 SNHLY, CDR2 FYNNEI. CDR3: CASSPDMGAYEKLFF. The CDR3 DNA reads TGTGCCAGCAGCCCCGATATGGGGGCGTATGAAAAACTGTTTTTT.

The chain joins TRBV27 to TRBJ2-1; 8 bases agree with TRBD2. V trimming: 1 base; J trimming: 8 bases; junction bases outside the gene matches: 4. Germline loops: CDR1 MNHEY, CDR2 SMNVEV (reference sequence). This CDR3 comprises 14 residues. CDR3 DNA sequence: TGTGCCAGCAGTTTATTGGGACTAGTGGATGAGCAGTTCTTC. It codes for CASSLLGLVDEQFF.

The chain couples TRBV3-1 (or the pseudogene TRBV3-2) to TRBJ2-2; D perhaps matches TRBD2 (6 bases). This CDR3 spans 15 amino acids. The V gene lost 4 bases and the J gene lost 0 bases, with 9 bases spanning the gap. The germline V gene has CDR1 LGHDT and CDR2 YNNKEL (reference sequence). The CDR3 DNA follows: TGTGCCAGCAGCCGGGACTCAACGAACACCGGGGAGCTGTTTTTT. Translating it yields CASSRDSTNTGELFF.

The chain recombines TRBV19 with TRBJ2-1, with 11 nucleotides matching TRBD2. The ends lost 6 bases at V and 3 bases at J; junction bases unmatched: 7. Germline loops: CDR1 LNHDA, CDR2 SQIVND (reference sequence). The CDR3 extends over 16 amino acids. As DNA, the CDR3 is TGTGCCAGTAGACCCGGGACTAGCGGAGACTACAATGAGCAGTTCTTC. It encodes CASRPGTSGDYNEQFF.

This clone has more than one count but fewer than ten. V and J are TRBV5-1 and TRBJ2-5; TRBD1 agrees at 10 bases. This CDR3 comprises 15 residues. Germline V gene lookup returns CDR1 SGHRS and CDR2 YFSETQ. V lost 5 bases, J lost 4 bases, and 8 bases stayed unmatched. CDR3 protein: CASSRQGAARETQYF. In DNA form, the CDR3 reads TGCGCCAGCAGTCGACAGGGGGCTGCAAGAGAGACCCAGTACTTC.

The genes are TRBV7-2 and TRBJ2-3, with 9 bases fitting TRBD1. The CDR3 spans 15 residues. The junction had 5 bases not matched to a gene; V was cut back by 3 bases and J by 4 bases. The germline V gene encodes CDR1 SGHTA and CDR2 FQGNSA. The CDR3 DNA sequence: TGTGCCAGCAGCTTCTCCGGGACAGGGCCAGATACGCAGTATTTT. It codes for CASSFSGTGPDTQYF.

In the case of this clone: Other nucleotide sequences from this sample produce the same CDR3. The chain carries TRBV29-1 and TRBJ1-5; 7 nucleotides match TRBD1. V lost 6 bases to trimming and J lost 0 bases; unmatched junction nucleotides: 2. The CDR3 sequence is 13 residues long. In germline, CDR1 is SQVTM, CDR2 ANQGSEA. In DNA form, the CDR3 reads TGCAGCGTCGCAGGGGGTAGCAATCAGCCCCAGCATTTT. The encoded protein is CSVAGGSNQPQHF.

The chain links TRBV28 to TRBJ2-3; 9 positions match TRBD1. Germline V gene sequence: CDR1 MDHEN, CDR2 SYDVKM. With V trimmed by 6 bases and J by 3 bases, 7 bases remained unmatched. The CDR3 length is 15 residues. The CDR3 DNA reads TGTGCCAGCAGAAGCGGGACAGGGAGGACAGATACGCAGTATTTT. This codes for CASRSGTGRTDTQYF.

This sequence joins TRBV28 and TRBJ1-1; TRBD1 might be the D (5 bases). The CDR3 consists of 14 residues. V lost 6 bases and J 10 bases, leaving 21 bases between the germline ends. Looked up from germline, CDR1 is MDHEN and CDR2 is SYDVKM. The DNA for the CDR3 is TGTGCCAGCAGCGATCGGGACCCCAGGCGGGGAGCTTTCTTT. Amino acid sequence: CASSDRDPRRGAFF. Combining the CDR3 with reference TRBV28 and TRBJ1-1 gives the whole variable domain DVKVTQSSRYLVKRTGEKVFLECVQDMDHENMFWYRQDPGLGLRLIYFSYDVKMKEKGDIPEGYSVSREKKERFSLILESASTNQTSMYLCASSDRDPRRGAFFGQGTRLTVV.

This sequence joins TRBV9 and TRBJ2-7, with 8 bases aligning to TRBD2. This CDR3 region has 14 residues. CDR1 SGDLS and CDR2 YYNGEE come from the germline V gene. V shed 3 bases and J 5 bases; nucleotides not matched to a gene: 7. The CDR3 DNA reads as TGTGCCAGCAGCGCGGGGGGGACTCCGCACGAGCAGTACGTC. It is translated as CASSAGGTPHEQYV.

This chain connects TRBV21-1 to TRBJ2-4; the table names TRBD2, a call not compared with the DNA. TRBV21-1 is a recognized pseudogene. The CDR3 covers 15 residues. The CDR3 sequence is CASSNTSGRANIQYF. The CDR3, as DNA: TGTGCCAGCAGCAATACTAGCGGGAGGGCAAACATTCAGTACTTC.

The V gene is TRBV7-9, the J gene TRBJ1-4; tentatively, D is TRBD1 (6 bases). Germline V CDR1 and CDR2: SEHNR, FQNEAQ (reference sequence). V lost 8 bases, J lost 7 bases, and 11 bases lay in between. The CDR3 runs 12 residues. CDR3 amino acids: CASSSDSEKLFF. The CDR3 DNA sequence: TGTGCCAGCTCTTCGGACAGTGAAAAACTGTTTTTT.

The chain is built from TRBV2 and TRBJ1-4; possibly TRBD1 for D (6 bases). The germline V gene encodes CDR1 SNHLY and CDR2 FYNNEI. This CDR3 spans 13 amino acids. The germline V and J ends were trimmed by 6 bases and 8 bases, with 13 bases remaining between them. CDR3 amino acids: CASRIQGSEKLFF. CDR3 bases: TGTGCCAGCAGGATACAGGGTAGCGAAAAACTGTTTTTT.

The chain combines TRBV28 with TRBJ1-1, with D possibly being TRBD1 (5 bases). Germline CDR1 MDHEN, CDR2 SYDVKM. The CDR3 sequence is 16 residues long. V lost 9 bases to trimming and J lost 6 bases, with 26 bases between them. CDR3 protein: CASTPPLEGRLSEAFF. CDR3 nucleotides: TGTGCCAGTACGCCCCCTTTGGAGGGACGTCTCTCTGAAGCTTTCTTT.

This clone showed up just a few times. The rearrangement joins TRBV7-6 to TRBJ2-5, with D perhaps TRBD1 (5 bases). V lost 4 bases, J lost 2 bases, and 14 bases lay in between. CDR1 SGHVS and CDR2 FNYEAQ come from the germline V gene. The CDR3 covers 15 residues. The CDR3 spells CASSSFPRTQETQYF. CDR3 DNA: TGTGCCAGCAGCTCTTTCCCCCGGACACAAGAGACCCAGTACTTC.

The chain combines TRBV5-1 with TRBJ2-3; TRBD2 aligns across 9 bases. CDR3 length: 16 amino acids. The V gene's germline CDR1 is SGHRS and CDR2 YFSETQ. The trim removed 0 bases at V and 5 bases at J, leaving 7 bases unmatched. The CDR3 loop is CASSLGAGGPLDTQYF. The CDR3 DNA reads TGCGCCAGCAGCTTGGGTGCGGGAGGGCCGTTAGATACGCAGTATTTT.

This chain connects TRBV29-1 to TRBJ1-2, with 9 positions matching TRBD1. Germline loops: CDR1 SQVTM, CDR2 ANQGSEA. The CDR3 loop spans 13 amino acids. The V segment lost 6 bases and the J segment 8 bases; nucleotides outside the gene matches: 10. CDR3 in amino acids: CSVYRGQGSGYTF. For the CDR3, the DNA is TGCAGCGTCTACCGGGGACAGGGTAGCGGCTACACCTTC. Complete variable domain (other parts from reference TRBV29-1 and TRBJ1-2): SAVISQKPSRDICQRGTSLTIQCQVDSQVTMMFWYRQQPGQSLTLIATANQGSEATYESGFVIDKFPISRPNLTFSTLTVSNMSPEDSSIYLCSVYRGQGSGYTFGSGTRLTVV.

This clone came up a few times. The rearrangement uses TRBV6-1 and TRBJ2-3, with TRBD2 identical over 10 bases. J lost 0 bases, V lost 3 bases, and 12 bases had no gene match. Germline CDR1 MNHNS, CDR2 SASEGT. The CDR3 extends over 19 amino acids. This chain's CDR3 is CASSDQLAGEIISTDTQYF. The CDR3, as DNA: TGTGCCAGCAGTGACCAGCTAGCGGGGGAGATAATTAGCACAGATACGCAGTATTTT.

This rearrangement joins TRBV7-3 to TRBJ2-1; TRBD2 agrees at 11 bases. The CDR3 sequence is 16 residues long. The J segment lost 8 bases and the V segment lost 3 bases, leaving 9 bases of the junction unmatched. CDR1 SGHTA and CDR2 FQGTGA come from the germline V gene. The CDR3 DNA follows: TGTGCCAGCAGCTTTGTAGCGGGAGGGCCCGGTCATGAGCAGTTCTTC. Protein product: CASSFVAGGPGHEQFF.

The rearrangement links TRBV19 to TRBJ1-1; TRBD1 matches at 7 bases. V was clipped by 3 bases and J by 5 bases; unmatched bases: 12. Germline CDR1 is LNHDA and CDR2 is SQIVND (reference sequence). The CDR3 has 16 residues. The CDR3, as DNA: TGTGCCAGTAGTATCATCTCCCAGGGGGACGGAACTGAAGCTTTCTTT. Translation gives CASSIISQGDGTEAFF.

This chain joins TRBV6-1 and TRBJ1-3; 9 bases agree with TRBD1. Germline assignment: CDR1 MNHNS and CDR2 SASEGT. CDR3 size: 16 residues. V dropped 4 bases and J dropped 4; count of bases not matched to a gene: 8. DNA of the CDR3: TGTGCCAGCAGTGCTCCCAGGACAGGGGTCGGAAACACCATATATTTT. This gives the protein CASSAPRTGVGNTIYF.

This sequence joins TRBV6-5 and TRBJ1-4; D is possibly TRBD1 (5 bases). CDR3 length: 14 residues. Trimming cost V 5 bases and J 7 bases, with 14 bases left between them. Germline-derived CDR1 and CDR2 are MNHEY and SVGAGI. The CDR3: CASSLDGGSEKLFF. As DNA, the CDR3 is TGTGCCAGCAGTCTGGACGGGGGTAGTGAAAAACTGTTTTTT.

The V and J genes are TRBV6-5 and TRBJ2-1, with D perhaps TRBD2 (5 bases). This CDR3 contains 12 residues. Germline V gene sequence: CDR1 MNHEY, CDR2 SVGAGI. The V end lost 5 bases, the J end lost 6 bases, and 8 bases lay between the germline ends. CDR3 DNA: TGTGCCAGCAGTACTAGTCCCAATGAGCAGTTCTTC. The encoded protein is CASSTSPNEQFF.

This clone was seen a single time. V gene TRBV5-1 combines with J gene TRBJ2-5; D is perhaps TRBD2 (6 bases). V lost 2 bases and J lost 5, with 16 bases in between. This CDR3 has 15 amino acids. CDR1 is SGHRS, CDR2 YFSETQ, per germline. The CDR3 protein is CASSFTRRDVETQYF. The CDR3 DNA is TGCGCCAGCAGCTTTACCAGGAGGGATGTGGAGACCCAGTACTTC.

The V gene is TRBV2, the J gene TRBJ2-5, with a weak D call TRBD1 (6 bases). V lost 7 bases and J 5 bases, leaving 14 bases between the germline ends. Germline CDR1 is SNHLY and CDR2 is FYNNEI. The CDR3 has 13 residues. The DNA for the CDR3 is TGTGCCAGCAAGGCAGGGGTTGGGGAGACCCAGTACTTC. Translated, it gives CASKAGVGETQYF.

The CDR3 nucleotides are TGTGCCAGCAGCCCGAGGTCGGGACAGCTTACCTATGGCTACACCTTC. This codes for CASSPRSGQLTYGYTF. This sequence joins TRBV9 and TRBJ1-2; 7 positions match TRBD1. Germline CDR1 SGDLS, CDR2 YYNGEE. V was clipped by 4 bases and J by 4 bases; unmatched bases: 13. The CDR3 is 16 amino acids.

This rearrangement joins TRBV28 to TRBJ2-7, with a tentative D call TRBD2 (6 bases). Per the germline V gene, CDR1 is MDHEN and CDR2 is SYDVKM. V dropped 5 bases and J dropped 7 bases, with 12 bases sitting between them. The CDR3 is 12 amino acids. DNA of the CDR3: TGTGCCAGCAGTGGAGGGTTCGGAGAGCAGTACTTC. It is translated as CASSGGFGEQYF. Supplemented by reference TRBV28 and TRBJ2-7, the full variable domain reads DVKVTQSSRYLVKRTGEKVFLECVQDMDHENMFWYRQDPGLGLRLIYFSYDVKMKEKGDIPEGYSVSREKKERFSLILESASTNQTSMYLCASSGGFGEQYFGPGTRLTVT.